The clone carrying this TCR beta chain was counted between two and nine times. Its antigen is still unknown. Here immunoSEQ multiplex PCR was the method, and the copy in TCRdb shows in-frame clones only, minus some. Of approximately 150,000 clones in the sample, around nine tenths were seen once. CDR3 length: 15 amino acids. V was shortened by 3 bases and J by 3 bases, with 13 bases between the two germline ends. Germline CDR1 reads SNHLY; CDR2 reads FYNNEI. The entry originates in a study of cytomegalovirus exposure and HLA in healthy donors. For the study at large: The 95 to 150 validation repertoires and the 666 first-cohort repertoires shared a platform, a later analysis reported.

Findings and caveats of the study: Rarity characterized most TCR sequences, yet some public TCRs appeared in many donors. Among TCR beta chains, those listed as cytomegalovirus-associated numbered some 170.

V gene TRBV2 combines with J gene TRBJ2-3; possible D gene TRBD1, 5 bases. The sequence was collected from a man between 18 and 29 years old in good health and CMV-seropositive. Input material: PBMCs. CDR3 DNA: TGTGCCAGCAGTGAGGGGCTAGGGGCAACAGATACGCAGTATTTT. Its protein product is CASSEGLGATDTQYF. Supplemented by reference TRBV2 and TRBJ2-3, the full variable domain reads EPEVTQTPSHQVTQMGQEVILRCVPISNHLYFYWYRQILGQKVEFLVSFYNNEISEKSEIFDDQFSVERPDGSNFTLKIRSTKLEDSAMYFCASSEGLGATDTQYFGPGTRLTVL.